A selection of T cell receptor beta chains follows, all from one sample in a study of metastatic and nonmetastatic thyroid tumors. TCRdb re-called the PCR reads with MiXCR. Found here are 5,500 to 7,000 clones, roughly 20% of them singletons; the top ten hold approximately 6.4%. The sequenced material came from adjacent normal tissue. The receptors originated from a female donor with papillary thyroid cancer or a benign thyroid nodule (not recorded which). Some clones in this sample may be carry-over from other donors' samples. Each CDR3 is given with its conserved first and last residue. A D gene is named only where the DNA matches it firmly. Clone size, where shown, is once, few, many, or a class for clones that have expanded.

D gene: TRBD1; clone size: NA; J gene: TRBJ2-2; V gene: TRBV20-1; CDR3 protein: CSASKTGMGTGELFF; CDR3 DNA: TGCAGTGCTAGTAAGACAGGGATGGGGACCGGGGAGCTGTTTTTT
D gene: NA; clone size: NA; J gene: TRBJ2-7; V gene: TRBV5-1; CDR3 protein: CASSPHGGQVVYEQYF; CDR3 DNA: TGCGCCAGCAGCCCCCATGGGGGGCAGGTAGTCTACGAGCAGTACTTC
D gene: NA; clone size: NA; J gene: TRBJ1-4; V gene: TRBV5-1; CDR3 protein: CASSLELAGHNEKLFF; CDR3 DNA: TGCGCCAGCAGCTTGGAGCTAGCGGGGCATAATGAAAAACTGTTTTTT
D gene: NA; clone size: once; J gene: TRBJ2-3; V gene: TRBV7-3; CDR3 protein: CASSPSRLTDTQYF; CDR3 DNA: TGTGCCAGCAGCCCATCGAGGCTAACAGATACGCAGTATTTT
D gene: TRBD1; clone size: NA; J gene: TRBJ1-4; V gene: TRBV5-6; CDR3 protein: CTSSSGQGSTSEKLFF; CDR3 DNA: TGTACCAGCAGCTCTGGACAGGGTTCGACTAGTGAAAAACTGTTTTTT
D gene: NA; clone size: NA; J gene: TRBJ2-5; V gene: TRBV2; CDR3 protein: CASSEGGSEETQYF; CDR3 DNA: TGTGCCAGCAGTGAAGGAGGATCCGAGGAGACCCAGTACTTC
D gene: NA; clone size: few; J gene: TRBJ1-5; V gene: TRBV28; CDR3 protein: CASSLVWISNQPQHF; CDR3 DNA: TGCGCCAGCAGTTTAGTCTGGATAAGCAATCAGCCCCAGCATTTT
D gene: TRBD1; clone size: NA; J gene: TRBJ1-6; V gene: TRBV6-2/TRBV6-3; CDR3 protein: CASSYGRGVGSSPLHF; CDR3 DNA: TGTGCCAGCAGTTACGGCAGGGGGGTCGGTAGTTCACCCCTCCACTTT
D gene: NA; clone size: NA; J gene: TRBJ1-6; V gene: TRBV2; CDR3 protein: CASSRVQGNNSPLHF; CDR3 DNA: TGTGCCAGCAGTCGGGTACAGGGTAACAATTCACCCCTCCACTTT
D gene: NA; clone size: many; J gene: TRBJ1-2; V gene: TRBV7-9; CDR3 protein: CASSFPTPGHRGYTF; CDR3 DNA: TGTGCCAGCAGCTTCCCCACCCCAGGGCATCGTGGCTACACCTTC
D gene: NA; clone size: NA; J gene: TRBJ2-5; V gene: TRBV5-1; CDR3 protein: CATSYDGYVETQYF; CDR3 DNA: TGCGCCACGTCGTACGACGGCTATGTGGAGACCCAGTACTTC
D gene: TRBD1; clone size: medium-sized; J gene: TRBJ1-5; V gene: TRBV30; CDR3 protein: CAWASTGSGQPQHF; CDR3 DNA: TGTGCCTGGGCATCGACAGGGTCGGGTCAGCCCCAGCATTTT
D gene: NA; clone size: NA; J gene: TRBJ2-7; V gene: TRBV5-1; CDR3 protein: CASSLRMTVLDEQYF; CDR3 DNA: TGCGCCAGCAGCTTGCGCATGACAGTCCTCGACGAGCAATACTTC
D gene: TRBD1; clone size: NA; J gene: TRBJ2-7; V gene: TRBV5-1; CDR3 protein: CASSLGQGGEQYF; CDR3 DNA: TGCGCCAGCAGCCTAGGACAGGGGGGAGAGCAGTACTTC
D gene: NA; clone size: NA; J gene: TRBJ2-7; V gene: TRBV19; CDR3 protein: CASSTKGYHSYEQYF; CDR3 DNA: TGTGCCAGTAGTACTAAGGGGTACCACTCCTACGAGCAGTACTTC
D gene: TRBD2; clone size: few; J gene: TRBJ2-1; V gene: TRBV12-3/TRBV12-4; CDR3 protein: CASTLGGRANNEQFF; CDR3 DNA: TGTGCCAGCACCCTCGGCGGGAGGGCTAACAATGAGCAGTTCTTC
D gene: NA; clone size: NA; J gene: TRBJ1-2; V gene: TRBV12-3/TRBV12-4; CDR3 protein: CASTRWGGLGPRAYGYTF; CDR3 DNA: TGTGCCAGCACCCGATGGGGCGGCCTGGGCCCTCGGGCCTATGGCTACACCTTC
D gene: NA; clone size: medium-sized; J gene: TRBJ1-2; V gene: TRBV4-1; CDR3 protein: CASSQVVRTNYGYTF; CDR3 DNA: TGCGCCAGCAGCCAAGTCGTCCGAACAAACTATGGCTACACCTTC
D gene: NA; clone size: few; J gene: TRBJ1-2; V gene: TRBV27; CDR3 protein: CASSLTTVSGGYTF; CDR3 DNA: TGTGCCAGCAGTTTGACGACAGTTTCGGGTGGCTACACCTTC
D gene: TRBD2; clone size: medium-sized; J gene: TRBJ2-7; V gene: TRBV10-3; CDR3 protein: CAIRALAGGSYEQYF; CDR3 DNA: TGTGCCATCAGAGCACTAGCGGGGGGATCCTACGAGCAGTACTTC
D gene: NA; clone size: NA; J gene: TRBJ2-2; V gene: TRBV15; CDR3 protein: CATSGGWLTGELFF; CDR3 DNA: TGTGCCACCAGCGGAGGTTGGCTTACGGGGGAGCTGTTTTTT
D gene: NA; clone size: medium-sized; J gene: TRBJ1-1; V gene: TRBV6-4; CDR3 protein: CASSLKGGTEAFF; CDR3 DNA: TGTGCCAGCTCCCTCAAGGGGGGTACTGAAGCTTTCTTT
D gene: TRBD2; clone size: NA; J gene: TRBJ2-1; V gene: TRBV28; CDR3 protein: CASSPSGSSYNEQFF; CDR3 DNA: TGTGCCAGCAGTCCTAGCGGCAGCTCCTACAATGAGCAGTTCTTC
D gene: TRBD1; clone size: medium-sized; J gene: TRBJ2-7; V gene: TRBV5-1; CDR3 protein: CASSDRGEAYEQYF; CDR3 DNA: TGCGCCAGCAGCGACAGGGGGGAGGCCTACGAGCAGTACTTC
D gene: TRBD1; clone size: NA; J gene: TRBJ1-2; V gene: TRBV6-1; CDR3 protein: CASSEERGQHTYGYTF; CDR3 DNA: TGTGCCAGCAGTGAAGAGAGGGGACAGCACACCTATGGCTACACCTTC
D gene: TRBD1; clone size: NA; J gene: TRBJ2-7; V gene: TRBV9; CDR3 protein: CASSVGTGIYEQYF; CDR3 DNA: TGTGCCAGCAGCGTAGGGACAGGGATCTACGAGCAGTACTTC
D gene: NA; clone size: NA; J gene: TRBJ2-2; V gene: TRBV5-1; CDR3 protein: CASSLSRYHTGELFF; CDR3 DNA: TGCGCCAGCAGCTTGTCTAGGTATCACACCGGGGAGTTGTTTTTT
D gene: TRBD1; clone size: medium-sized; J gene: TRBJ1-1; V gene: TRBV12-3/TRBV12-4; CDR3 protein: CASSSYTGGPSNTEAFF; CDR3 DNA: TGTGCCAGCAGTTCTTATACAGGGGGCCCATCGAACACTGAAGCTTTCTTT
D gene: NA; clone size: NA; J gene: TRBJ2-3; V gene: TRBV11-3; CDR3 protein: CASSPPYTDTQYF; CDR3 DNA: TGTGCCAGCTCCCCCCCGTACACAGATACGCAGTATTTT
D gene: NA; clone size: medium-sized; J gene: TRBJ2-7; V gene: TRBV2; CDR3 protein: CASSDRVYEQYF; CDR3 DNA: TGTGCCAGCAGTGACAGGGTATACGAGCAGTACTTC
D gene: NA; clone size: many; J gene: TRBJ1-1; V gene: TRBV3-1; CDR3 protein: CASSQDRRRRRNTEAFF; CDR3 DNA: TGTGCCAGCAGCCAAGATAGGAGACGGAGGAGGAACACTGAAGCTTTCTTT
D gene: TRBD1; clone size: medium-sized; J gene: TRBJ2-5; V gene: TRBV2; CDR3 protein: CASSLQGMQETQYF; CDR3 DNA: TGTGCCAGCAGTCTACAGGGGATGCAAGAGACCCAGTACTTC
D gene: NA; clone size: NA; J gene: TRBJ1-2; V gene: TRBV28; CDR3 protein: CASRSGSTWGYTF; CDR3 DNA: TGTGCCAGCAGATCGGGCAGTACCTGGGGCTACACCTTC
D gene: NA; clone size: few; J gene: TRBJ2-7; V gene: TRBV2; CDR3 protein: CASSGADGSSYEQYF; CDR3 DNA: TGTGCCAGCAGCGGGGCGGACGGGAGCTCCTACGAGCAGTACTTC
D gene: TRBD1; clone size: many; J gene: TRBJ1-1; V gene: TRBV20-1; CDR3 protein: CSADPGGMNTEAFF; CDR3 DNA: TGCAGTGCGGACCCAGGGGGCATGAACACTGAAGCTTTCTTT
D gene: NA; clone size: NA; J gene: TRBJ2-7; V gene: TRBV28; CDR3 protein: CASSSGYEQYF; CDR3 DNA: TGTGCCAGCAGTTCCGGGTACGAGCAGTACTTC
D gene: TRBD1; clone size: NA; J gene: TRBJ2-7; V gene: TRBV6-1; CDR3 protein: CASSRGTGGSYEQYF; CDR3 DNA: TGTGCCAGCAGCCGAGGGACAGGGGGCTCCTACGAGCAGTACTTC
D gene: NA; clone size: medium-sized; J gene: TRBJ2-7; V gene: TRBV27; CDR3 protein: CASSLSTGYEQYF; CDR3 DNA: TGTGCCAGCAGTTTATCCACGGGGTACGAGCAGTACTTC
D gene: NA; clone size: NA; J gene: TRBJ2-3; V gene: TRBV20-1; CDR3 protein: CSAKIHSTDTQYF; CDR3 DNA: TGCAGTGCTAAAATCCATAGCACAGATACACAGTATTTT
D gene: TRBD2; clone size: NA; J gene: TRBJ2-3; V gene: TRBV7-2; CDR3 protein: CASSLSTSGMTNF; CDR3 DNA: TGTGCCAGCAGCCTCTCGACTAGCGGGATGACGAATTTT
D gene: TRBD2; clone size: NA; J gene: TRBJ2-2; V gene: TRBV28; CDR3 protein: CASSPQRGGTGELFF; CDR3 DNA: TGTGCCAGCAGCCCGCAGCGGGGGGGCACCGGGGAGCTGTTTTTT
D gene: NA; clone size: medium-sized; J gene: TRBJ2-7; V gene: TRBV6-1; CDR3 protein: CASMRTYEQYF; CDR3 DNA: TGTGCCAGCATGAGAACCTACGAGCAGTACTTC
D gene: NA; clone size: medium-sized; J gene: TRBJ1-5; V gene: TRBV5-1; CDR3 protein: CASSQELDRPQHF; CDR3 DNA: TGCGCCAGCAGCCAGGAACTAGACAGGCCCCAGCATTTT
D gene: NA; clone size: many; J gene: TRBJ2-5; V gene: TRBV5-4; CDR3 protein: CASSLGAGTNQETQYF; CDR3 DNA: TGTGCCAGCAGCTTGGGAGCCGGGACAAACCAAGAGACCCAGTACTTC
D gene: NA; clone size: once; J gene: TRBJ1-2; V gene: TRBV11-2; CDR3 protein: CASSRTLTGSRPTGGYTF; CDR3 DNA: TGTGCCAGCAGCCGAACTTTGACAGGTTCACGTCCTACCGGTGGCTACACCTTC